The 21 T cell receptor beta chains below all came from one sample that was sequenced in a study of cytomegalovirus exposure and HLA in healthy donors. The PCR contained 60 Vbeta and 13 Jbeta primers. The data were produced by immunoSEQ multiplex PCR, yet TCRdb's version contains in-frame clones alone and is incomplete. Recorded for this sample: 38,000 or so clones. Input material: PBMCs. Receptors were obtained from a young man in good health and CMV-seronegative.

This rearrangement joins TRBV7-9 to TRBJ1-1, with 7 bases that match TRBD1. The CDR3 spans 14 residues. In germline, CDR1 is SEHNR, CDR2 FQNEAQ (reference sequence). The junction had 6 bases not matched to a gene; V was cut back by 3 bases and J by 5 bases. CDR3 region: CASSFAGGDTEAFF. DNA for the CDR3: TGTGCCAGCAGCTTTGCAGGGGGTGATACTGAAGCTTTCTTT.

This rearrangement joins TRBV6-6 to TRBJ2-5, with TRBD2 identical over 9 bases. With V trimmed by 4 bases and J by 5 bases, 8 bases remained unmatched. There are 15 residues in the CDR3. Germline CDR1 and CDR2: MNHNY and SVGAGI (reference sequence). The DNA for the CDR3 is TGTGCCAGCAGTTCGGGACTAGCAGCAGCCGAGACCCAGTACTTC. It codes for CASSSGLAAAETQYF.

The rearrangement links TRBV4-3 to TRBJ2-7; D is unresolved. Germline V gene lookup returns CDR1 LGHNA and CDR2 YSLEER. The CDR3 has 14 amino acids. V dropped 0 bases and J dropped 0 bases, with 6 bases sitting between them. This CDR3 reads CASSQDASSYEQYF. Written as DNA, the CDR3 is TGCGCCAGCAGCCAAGATGCCAGCTCCTACGAGCAGTACTTC.

The chain is built from TRBV6-5 and TRBJ1-5; D might be TRBD1 (6 bases). Trimming left V 4 bases short and J 5 bases short, with 12 bases between. The CDR3 contains 14 residues. Germline V CDR1 and CDR2: MNHEY, SVGAGI. CDR3 residues: CASSSTGNYQPQHF. Written as DNA, the CDR3 is TGTGCCAGCAGTTCTACAGGGAACTATCAGCCCCAGCATTTT.

The chain joins TRBV25-1 to TRBJ2-7; D uncertain. The CDR3 runs to 11 residues. Germline-derived CDR1 and CDR2 are MGHDK and SYGVNS. With 6 bases removed from V and 3 bases from J, the gap between germline ends came to 6 bases. The CDR3 coding sequence is TGTGCCAGCAGCCCTAACTACGAGCAGTACTTC. Translating it yields CASSPNYEQYF.

As DNA, the CDR3 is TGTGCCAGCAGTTTATCTCGGACAGGCAATCAGCCCCAGCATTTT. Its protein is CASSLSRTGNQPQHF. The chain joins TRBV27 to TRBJ1-5, with a tentative D call TRBD1 (6 bases). Germline V gene sequence: CDR1 MNHEY, CDR2 SMNVEV (reference sequence). The V end lost 0 bases, the J end lost 2 bases, and 8 bases lay between the germline ends. The CDR3 runs 15 residues.

The chain links TRBV4-1 to TRBJ2-5; D may be TRBD2 (5 bases). The J call is in doubt because the DNA end fits TRBJ2-7 better. This CDR3 region has 14 residues. CDR1 and CDR2 (germline): MGHRA, YSYEKL. DNA of the CDR3: TGCGCCAGCAGCCAAGGGACTGAGGAGTACGAGCAGTACTTC. It codes for CASSQGTEEYEQYF.

The chain links TRBV27 to TRBJ2-2; TRBD1 is a possible D gene (5 bases). Germline CDR1 reads MNHEY; CDR2 reads SMNVEV (reference sequence). V lost 2 bases and J lost 6, with 16 bases in between. This CDR3 is 16 amino acids long. CDR3 protein: CASSLEKLGVAGELFF. The CDR3 nucleotides read TGTGCCAGCAGTTTAGAGAAGCTAGGGGTGGCCGGGGAGCTGTTTTTT.

Points on this clone: This same CDR3 is encoded by further DNA sequences in the sample. The chain carries TRBV15 and TRBJ1-6, with TRBD1 identical over 7 bases. J lost 13 bases, V lost 3 bases, and 12 bases had no gene match. The germline V gene encodes CDR1 LNHNV and CDR2 YYDKDF (reference sequence). The CDR3 covers 15 residues. CDR3 amino acids: CATSRAQGRGGPLHF. CDR3 coding DNA: TGTGCCACCAGCAGGGCACAGGGGCGCGGGGGGCCCCTCCACTTT.

The chain's CDR3 is CASSRWETGANYGYTF. CDR3 DNA sequence: TGTGCCAGCAGCCGATGGGAGACAGGGGCTAACTATGGCTACACCTTC. V gene TRBV4-2 combines with J gene TRBJ1-2; 8 bases line up with TRBD1. The V gene's germline CDR1 is LGHNA and CDR2 YNFKEQ. Unmatched junction bases numbered 7, after V lost 4 bases and J lost 0 bases. The CDR3 is 16 residues long.

The CDR3 loop reads CASSSPQVTEAFF. The CDR3 DNA is TGTGCCAGCAGCTCTCCCCAGGTCACTGAAGCTTTCTTT. This sequence joins TRBV6-5 and TRBJ1-1; D not resolved. The V and J ends lost 6 bases and 4 bases respectively, with 12 bases between them. Germline V CDR1 and CDR2: MNHEY, SVGAGI. The CDR3 extends over 13 amino acids.

The V gene is TRBV4-2, the J gene TRBJ2-1, with a tentative D call TRBD2 (6 bases). Trimming removed 0 bases from V and 5 bases from J, with 14 bases in between. The germline V gene has CDR1 LGHNA and CDR2 YNFKEQ. CDR3 size: 16 residues. CDR3 protein: CASSQDGGKPDNEQFF. The CDR3 nucleotides read TGTGCCAGCAGCCAAGACGGCGGGAAACCCGACAATGAGCAGTTCTTC.

V usage is TRBV7-6 and J usage is TRBJ2-7; a weak D match, TRBD2 (5 bases). The V gene's germline CDR1 is SGHVS and CDR2 FNYEAQ. This CDR3 has 13 residues. Between the trimmed V and J ends, which lost 1 base and 6 bases, there was a span of 10 bases. CDR3 nucleotide sequence: TGTGCCAGCAGCTTAGATCTAGAGGGCGAGCAGTACTTC. It specifies CASSLDLEGEQYF.

The chain employs TRBV19 and TRBJ2-7, with D tentatively TRBD2 (5 bases). Trimming removed 3 bases at V and 0 bases at J, with 9 bases between. Germline V lookup: CDR1 LNHDA, CDR2 SQIVND (reference sequence). The CDR3 contains 14 residues. The CDR3 is CASSIRGSSYEQYF. Written as DNA, the CDR3 is TGTGCCAGTAGTATCCGTGGGAGCTCCTACGAGCAGTACTTC. The full variable domain, its missing parts supplied by reference TRBV19 and TRBJ2-7, is DGGITQSPKYLFRKEGQNVTLSCEQNLNHDAMYWYRQDPGQGLRLIYYSQIVNDFQKGDIAEGYSVSREKKESFPLTVTSAQKNPTAFYLCASSIRGSSYEQYFGPGTRLTVT.

This chain joins TRBV6-1 and TRBJ1-2; TRBD1 matches at 7 bases. CDR1 is MNHNS, CDR2 SASEGT, per germline. The CDR3 consists of 15 residues. J gave up 0 bases and V 5 bases, and 6 bases lay outside the gene matches. Written as DNA, the CDR3 is TGTGCCAGCAGTTCTAAGACAGGGACTAACTATGGCTACACCTTC. Its translation: CASSSKTGTNYGYTF.

This chain connects TRBV19 to TRBJ1-1; D is perhaps TRBD1 (6 bases). V gave up 6 bases and J gave up 1 base, with 15 bases separating them. Germline V gives CDR1 LNHDA, CDR2 SQIVND (reference sequence). The CDR3 runs to 15 residues. The CDR3 sequence: CASSRNRVENTEAFF. CDR3 nucleotides: TGTGCCAGTAGCAGAAACAGGGTTGAGAACACTGAAGCTTTCTTT.

The chain has TRBV6-1 and TRBJ2-2, with D unresolved. Germline assignment: CDR1 MNHNS and CDR2 SASEGT. CDR3 length: 15 residues. Trimming pared 2 bases from V and 6 bases from J, leaving 13 bases between. The CDR3 DNA reads as TGTGCCAGCAGTGAACGCCGTCAATCGGCCGGGGAGCTGTTTTTT. Translation: CASSERRQSAGELFF.

The chain has TRBV27 and TRBJ2-7; 13 bases map to TRBD2. V trimming: 5 bases; J trimming: 3 bases; junction bases outside the gene matches: 4. The CDR3 consists of 15 residues. Germline assignment: CDR1 MNHEY and CDR2 SMNVEV (reference sequence). CDR3 residues: CASSQGLAGRYEQYF. The CDR3 DNA is TGTGCCAGCAGTCAGGGACTAGCGGGGCGCTACGAGCAGTACTTC.

The chain links TRBV28 to TRBJ1-1; D is ambiguous. There are 12 residues in the CDR3. With 6 bases removed from V and 5 bases from J, the gap between germline ends came to 10 bases. CDR1 MDHEN and CDR2 SYDVKM come from the germline V gene. CDR3 region: CASSTLRTEAFF. DNA of the CDR3: TGTGCCAGCAGCACCCTACGGACTGAAGCTTTCTTT. Complete variable domain (other parts from reference TRBV28 and TRBJ1-1): DVKVTQSSRYLVKRTGEKVFLECVQDMDHENMFWYRQDPGLGLRLIYFSYDVKMKEKGDIPEGYSVSREKKERFSLILESASTNQTSMYLCASSTLRTEAFFGQGTRLTVV.

This chain connects TRBV7-9 to TRBJ1-3, with D possibly TRBD1 on 5 matching bases. Trimming shortened V by 5 bases and J by 0 bases, and 14 bases separated the two germline ends. CDR3 length: 16 amino acids. Germline CDR1 SEHNR, CDR2 FQNEAQ (reference sequence). In DNA, the CDR3 is TGTGCCAGCAGCATGGGGACTTTCCACTCTGGAAACACCATATATTTT. Its translation is CASSMGTFHSGNTIYF.

CDR3 nucleotides: TGTGCCAGCGAAACAAGACAGGGAACAGATACGCAGTATTTT. Encoded protein: CASETRQGTDTQYF. The chain carries TRBV6-1 and TRBJ2-3; 7 nucleotides agree with TRBD1. There are 14 residues in the CDR3. V was clipped by 8 bases and J by 3 bases; unmatched bases: 8. The germline V gene encodes CDR1 MNHNS and CDR2 SASEGT.